Detailed here is one TCR beta chain. This specimen belongs to a study of blood T cell repertoires in COVID-19. The wider study: T cells, B-cell-depleted T cells, or PBMCs provided the cDNA or gDNA that served as material.

The CDR3 extends over 14 amino acids. With 8 bases removed from V and 7 bases from J, the gap between germline ends came to 17 bases. Germline CDR1 and CDR2: MNHNY and SVGAGI (reference sequence). Some clones are missing from TCRdb's copy, which holds only in-frame ones; the method was immunoSEQ multiplex PCR. Among about 40,000 clones listed, around 87% were seen once. The sample was peripheral blood. This clonotype was obtained from a man between 50 and 59 years old in a cohort sampled during active COVID-19. The chain links TRBV6-6 to TRBJ1-4; possibly TRBD1 for D (6 bases). CDR3 sequence: CASCYRVSSEKLFF. The CDR3 region has the DNA TGTGCCAGCTGCTACAGGGTTTCGAGTGAAAAACTGTTTTTT.